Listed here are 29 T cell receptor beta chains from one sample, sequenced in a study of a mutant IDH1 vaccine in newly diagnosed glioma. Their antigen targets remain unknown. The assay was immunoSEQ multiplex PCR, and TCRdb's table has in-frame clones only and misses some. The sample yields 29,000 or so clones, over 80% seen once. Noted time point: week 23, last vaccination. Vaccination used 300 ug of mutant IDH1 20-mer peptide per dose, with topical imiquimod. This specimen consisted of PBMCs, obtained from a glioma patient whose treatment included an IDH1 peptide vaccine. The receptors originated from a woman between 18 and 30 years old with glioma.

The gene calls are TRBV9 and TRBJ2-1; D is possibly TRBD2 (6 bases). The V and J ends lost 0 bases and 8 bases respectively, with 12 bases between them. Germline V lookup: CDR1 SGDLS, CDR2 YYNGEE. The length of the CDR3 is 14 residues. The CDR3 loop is CASSVEFRRDEQFF. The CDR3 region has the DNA TGTGCCAGCAGCGTAGAATTTAGGAGGGATGAGCAGTTCTTC.

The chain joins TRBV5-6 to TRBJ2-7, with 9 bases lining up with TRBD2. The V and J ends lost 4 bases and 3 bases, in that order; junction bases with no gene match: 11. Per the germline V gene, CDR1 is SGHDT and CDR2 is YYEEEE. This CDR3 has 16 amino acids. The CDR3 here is CASSEQLAGSFYEQYF. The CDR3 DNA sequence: TGTGCCAGCAGCGAACAGCTAGCGGGGAGCTTCTACGAGCAGTACTTC. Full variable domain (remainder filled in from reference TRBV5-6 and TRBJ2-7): DAGVTQSPTHLIKTRGQQVTLRCSPKSGHDTVSWYQQALGQGPQFIFQYYEEEERQRGNFPDRFSGHQFPNYSSELNVNALLLGDSALYLCASSEQLAGSFYEQYFGPGTRLTVT.

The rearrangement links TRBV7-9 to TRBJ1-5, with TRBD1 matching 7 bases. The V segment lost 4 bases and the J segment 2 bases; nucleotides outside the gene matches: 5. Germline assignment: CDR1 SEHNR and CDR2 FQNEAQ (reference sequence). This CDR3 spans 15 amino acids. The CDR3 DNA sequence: TGTGCCAGCAGCTCAGACAGGGTCGGCAATCAGCCCCAGCATTTT. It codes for CASSSDRVGNQPQHF.

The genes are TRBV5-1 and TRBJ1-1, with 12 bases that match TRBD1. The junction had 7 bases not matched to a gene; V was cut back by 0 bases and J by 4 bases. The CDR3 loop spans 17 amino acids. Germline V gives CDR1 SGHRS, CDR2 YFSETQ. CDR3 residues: CASSLGGTGGLGTEAFF. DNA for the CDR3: TGCGCCAGCAGCTTGGGAGGGACAGGGGGCTTAGGCACTGAAGCTTTCTTT.

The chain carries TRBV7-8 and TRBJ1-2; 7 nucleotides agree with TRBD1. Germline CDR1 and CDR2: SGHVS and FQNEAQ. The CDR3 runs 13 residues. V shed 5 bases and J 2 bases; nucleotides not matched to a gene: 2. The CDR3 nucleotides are TGTGCCAGCAGCGTGACAGGGAACTATGGCTACACCTTC. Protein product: CASSVTGNYGYTF.

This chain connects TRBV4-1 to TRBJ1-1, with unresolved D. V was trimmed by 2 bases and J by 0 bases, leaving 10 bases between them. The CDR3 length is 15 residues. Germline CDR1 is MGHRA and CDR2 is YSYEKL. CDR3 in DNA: TGCGCCAGCAGCCAAAAGTCGGATATGAACACTGAAGCTTTCTTT. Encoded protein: CASSQKSDMNTEAFF.

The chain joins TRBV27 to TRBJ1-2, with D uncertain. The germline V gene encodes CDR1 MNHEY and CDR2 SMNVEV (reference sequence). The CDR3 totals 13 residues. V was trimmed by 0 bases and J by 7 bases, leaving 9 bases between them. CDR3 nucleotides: TGTGCCAGCAGTTTATCGGGCCAGCCTGGCTACACCTTC. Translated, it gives CASSLSGQPGYTF.

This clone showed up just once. The chain's CDR3 is CASSFSSSVATEAFF. The DNA for the CDR3 is TGTGCCAGCAGCTTTTCGTCTTCAGTGGCGACTGAAGCTTTCTTT. The chain uses TRBV5-4 and TRBJ1-1, with no clear D. Between the trimmed V and J ends, which lost 2 bases and 5 bases, there was a span of 16 bases. The CDR3 sequence is 15 residues long. Germline V CDR1 and CDR2: SGHNT, YYREEE (reference sequence).

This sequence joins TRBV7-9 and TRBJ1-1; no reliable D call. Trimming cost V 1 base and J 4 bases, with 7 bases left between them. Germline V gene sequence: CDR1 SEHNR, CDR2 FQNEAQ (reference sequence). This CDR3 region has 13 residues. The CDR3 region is CASSLEQTTEAFF. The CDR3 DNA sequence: TGTGCCAGCAGCTTAGAACAGACCACTGAAGCTTTCTTT.

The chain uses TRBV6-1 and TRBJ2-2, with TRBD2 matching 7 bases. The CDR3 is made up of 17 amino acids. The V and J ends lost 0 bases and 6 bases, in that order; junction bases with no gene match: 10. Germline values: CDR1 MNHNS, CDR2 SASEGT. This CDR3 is CASSEAPRTSRSGELFF. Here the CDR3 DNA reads TGTGCCAGCAGTGAAGCCCCCCGGACTAGTCGGTCCGGGGAGCTGTTTTTT.

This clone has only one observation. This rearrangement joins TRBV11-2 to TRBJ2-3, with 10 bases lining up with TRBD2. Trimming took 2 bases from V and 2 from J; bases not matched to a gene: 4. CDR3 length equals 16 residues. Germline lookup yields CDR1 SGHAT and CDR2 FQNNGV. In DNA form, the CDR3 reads TGTGCCAGCAGCTTACGCCTAGCGGGGGTCACAGATACGCAGTATTTT. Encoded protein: CASSLRLAGVTDTQYF.

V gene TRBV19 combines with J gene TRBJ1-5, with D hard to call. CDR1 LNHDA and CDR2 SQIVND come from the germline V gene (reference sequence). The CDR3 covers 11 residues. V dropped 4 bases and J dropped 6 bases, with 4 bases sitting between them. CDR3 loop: CASSTAQPQHF. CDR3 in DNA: TGTGCCAGTAGTACGGCTCAGCCCCAGCATTTT. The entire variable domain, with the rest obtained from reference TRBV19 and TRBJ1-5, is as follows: DGGITQSPKYLFRKEGQNVTLSCEQNLNHDAMYWYRQDPGQGLRLIYYSQIVNDFQKGDIAEGYSVSREKKESFPLTVTSAQKNPTAFYLCASSTAQPQHFGDGTRLSIL.

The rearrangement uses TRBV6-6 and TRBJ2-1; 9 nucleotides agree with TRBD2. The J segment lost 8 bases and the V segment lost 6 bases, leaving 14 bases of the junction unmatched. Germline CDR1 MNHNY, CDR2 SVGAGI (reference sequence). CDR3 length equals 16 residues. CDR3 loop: CASRNAGTSSPHEQFF. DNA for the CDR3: TGTGCCAGCAGGAACGCCGGGACTAGCTCTCCCCATGAGCAGTTCTTC.

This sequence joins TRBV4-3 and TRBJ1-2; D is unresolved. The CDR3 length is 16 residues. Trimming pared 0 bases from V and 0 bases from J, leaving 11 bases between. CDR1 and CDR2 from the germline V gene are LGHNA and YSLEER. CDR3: CASSQDSLPSNYGYTF. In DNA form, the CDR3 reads TGCGCCAGCAGCCAAGACAGCCTCCCTTCTAACTATGGCTACACCTTC.

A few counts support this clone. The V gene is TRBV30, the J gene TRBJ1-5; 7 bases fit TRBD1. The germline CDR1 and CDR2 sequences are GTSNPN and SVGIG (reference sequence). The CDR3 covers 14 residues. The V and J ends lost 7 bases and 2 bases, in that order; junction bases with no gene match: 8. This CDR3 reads CAFDRDAGNQPQHF. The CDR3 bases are TGTGCCTTCGACAGGGATGCGGGCAATCAGCCCCAGCATTTT.

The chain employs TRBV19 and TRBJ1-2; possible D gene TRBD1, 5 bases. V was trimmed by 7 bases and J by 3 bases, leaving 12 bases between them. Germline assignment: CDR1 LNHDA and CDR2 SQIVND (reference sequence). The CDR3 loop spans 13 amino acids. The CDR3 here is CASNLQDYYGYTF. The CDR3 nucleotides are TGTGCCAGTAACCTACAGGATTACTATGGCTACACCTTC. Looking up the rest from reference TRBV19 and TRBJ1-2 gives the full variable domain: DGGITQSPKYLFRKEGQNVTLSCEQNLNHDAMYWYRQDPGQGLRLIYYSQIVNDFQKGDIAEGYSVSREKKESFPLTVTSAQKNPTAFYLCASNLQDYYGYTFGSGTRLTVV.

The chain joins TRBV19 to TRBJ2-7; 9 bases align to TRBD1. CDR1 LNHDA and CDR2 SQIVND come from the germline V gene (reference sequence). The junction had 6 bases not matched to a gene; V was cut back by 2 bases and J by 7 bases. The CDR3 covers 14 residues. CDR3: CASSIPQGAGEQYF. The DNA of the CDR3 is TGTGCCAGTAGTATACCACAGGGGGCTGGTGAGCAGTACTTC.

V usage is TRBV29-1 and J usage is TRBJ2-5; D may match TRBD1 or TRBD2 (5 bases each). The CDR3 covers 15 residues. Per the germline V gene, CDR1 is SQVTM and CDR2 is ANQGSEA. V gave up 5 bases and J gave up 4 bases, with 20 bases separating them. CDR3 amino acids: CSVIIFSGAGETQYF. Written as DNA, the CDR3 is TGCAGCGTTATTATTTTCTCCGGGGCAGGAGAGACCCAGTACTTC.

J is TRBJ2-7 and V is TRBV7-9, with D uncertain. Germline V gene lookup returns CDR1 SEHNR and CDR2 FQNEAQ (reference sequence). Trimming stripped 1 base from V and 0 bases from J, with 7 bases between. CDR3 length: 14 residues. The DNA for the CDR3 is TGTGCCAGCAGCTTAGGTCGCATCTCCTACGAGCAGTACTTC. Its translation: CASSLGRISYEQYF.

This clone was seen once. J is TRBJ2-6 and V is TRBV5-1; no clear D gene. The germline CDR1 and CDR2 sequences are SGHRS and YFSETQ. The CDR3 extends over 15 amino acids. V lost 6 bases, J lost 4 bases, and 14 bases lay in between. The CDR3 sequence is CASTIGVPGANVLTF. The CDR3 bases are TGCGCCAGCACCATCGGAGTTCCGGGGGCCAACGTCCTGACTTTC.

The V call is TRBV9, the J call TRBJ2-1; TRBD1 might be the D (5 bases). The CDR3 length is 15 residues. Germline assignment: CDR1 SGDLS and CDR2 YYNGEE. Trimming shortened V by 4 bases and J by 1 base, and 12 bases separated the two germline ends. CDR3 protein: CASSPWTNSYNEQFF. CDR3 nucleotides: TGTGCCAGCAGCCCTTGGACAAATTCCTACAATGAGCAGTTCTTC.

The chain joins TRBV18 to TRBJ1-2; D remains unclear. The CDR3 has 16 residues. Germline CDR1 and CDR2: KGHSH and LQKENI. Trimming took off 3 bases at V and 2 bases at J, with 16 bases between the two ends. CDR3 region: CASSPRSGQINYGYTF. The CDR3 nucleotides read TGTGCCAGCTCACCTCGTAGTGGGCAGATCAACTATGGCTACACCTTC.

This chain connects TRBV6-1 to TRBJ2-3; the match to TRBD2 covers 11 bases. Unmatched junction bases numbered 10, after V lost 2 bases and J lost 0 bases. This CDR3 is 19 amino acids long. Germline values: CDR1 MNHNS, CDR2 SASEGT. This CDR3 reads CASSERFRASGGSTDTQYF. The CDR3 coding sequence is TGTGCCAGCAGTGAACGGTTTAGGGCTAGCGGGGGGAGCACAGATACGCAGTATTTT.

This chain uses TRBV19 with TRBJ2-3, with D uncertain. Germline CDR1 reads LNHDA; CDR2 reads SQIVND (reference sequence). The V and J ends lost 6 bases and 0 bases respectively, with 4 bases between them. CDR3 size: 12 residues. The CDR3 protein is CASSISTDTQYF. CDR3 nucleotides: TGTGCCAGTAGCATAAGCACAGATACGCAGTATTTT.

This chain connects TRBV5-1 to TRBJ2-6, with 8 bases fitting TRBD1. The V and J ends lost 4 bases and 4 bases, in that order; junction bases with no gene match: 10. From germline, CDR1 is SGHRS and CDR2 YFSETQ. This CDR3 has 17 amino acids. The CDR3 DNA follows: TGCGCCAGCAGCCCCCCCGGACAGGGAGCAGGGGCCAACGTCCTGACTTTC. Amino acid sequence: CASSPPGQGAGANVLTF.

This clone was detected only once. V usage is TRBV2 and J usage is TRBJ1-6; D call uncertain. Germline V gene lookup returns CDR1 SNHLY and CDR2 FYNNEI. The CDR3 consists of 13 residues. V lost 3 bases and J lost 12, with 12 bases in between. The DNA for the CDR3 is TGTGCCAGCAGTGAGTTGGGTCGCGGACCCCTCCACTTT. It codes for CASSELGRGPLHF.

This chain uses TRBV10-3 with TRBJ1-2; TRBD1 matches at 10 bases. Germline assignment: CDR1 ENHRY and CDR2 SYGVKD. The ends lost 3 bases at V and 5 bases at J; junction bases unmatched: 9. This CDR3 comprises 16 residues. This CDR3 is CAISDGTGANFYGYTF. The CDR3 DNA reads TGTGCCATCAGTGATGGGACAGGGGCAAATTTTTATGGCTACACCTTC.

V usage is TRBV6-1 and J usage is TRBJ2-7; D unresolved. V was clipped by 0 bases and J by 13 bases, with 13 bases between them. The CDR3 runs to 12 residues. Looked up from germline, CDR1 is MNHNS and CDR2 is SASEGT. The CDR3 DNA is TGTGCCAGCAGTGAAGCTTCACAGCCTTGTTACTTC. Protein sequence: CASSEASQPCYF.

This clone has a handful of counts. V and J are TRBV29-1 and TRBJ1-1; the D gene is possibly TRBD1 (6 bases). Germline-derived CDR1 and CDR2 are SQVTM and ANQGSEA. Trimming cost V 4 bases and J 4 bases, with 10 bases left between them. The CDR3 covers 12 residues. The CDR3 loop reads CSVVGGSTEAFF. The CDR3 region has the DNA TGCAGCGTTGTAGGGGGAAGCACTGAAGCTTTCTTT.